This T cell receptor (beta chain) was found in a study of cytomegalovirus exposure and HLA in healthy donors. Study results and limitations: The study labeled 164 TCR beta chains cytomegalovirus-associated. One later analysis, an examination of the 90 to 150 validation repertoires, found that first-cohort TCR clusters tended to co-occur in them. Three CMV-associated chains proved CMV antigen-specific in vitro. Rarity held for most TCR sequences, but there were some public TCRs that occurred in many donors.

Measured with immunoSEQ multiplex PCR; TCRdb has only the in-frame clones, and not every one. Of 100,000 to 150,000 clones listed, approximately 92% are singletons. A remark on this clone: Its specificity is not known.

The CDR3 runs 17 residues. Germline assignment: CDR1 MGHRA and CDR2 YSYEKL. J was trimmed by 3 bases and V by 0 bases; bases with no gene match: 4. V gene TRBV4-1 combines with J gene TRBJ1-6; 8 nucleotides align to TRBD1. The sample comprised PBMCs. The clonotype comes from a woman under 30 in good health and CMV-seronegative. The CDR3 nucleotides read TGCGCCAGCAGCCAAGATATAGGACAGGGCTATAATTCACCCCTCCACTTT. Protein: CASSQDIGQGYNSPLHF.